The 24 T cell receptor beta chains in this list originate from one sample, sequenced in a study of Graves' ophthalmopathy and Graves' hyperthyroidism. For repertoire sequencing, the TCR beta CDR3 regions were amplified from RNA transcripts. A first-round RT-PCR used HTBI primers, followed by a second-round multiplex PCR. TCRdb recomputed calls from the multiplex PCR reads with MiXCR, one row per CDR3 protein. This table has a few hundred thousand distinct CDR3 sequences, approximately 18% appearing once. The specimen was peripheral blood. The receptors derive from an adult woman with stable Graves' hyperthyroidism.

This clonotype was seen repeatedly, ten times or more. This chain links TRBV7-2 with TRBJ2-5; 12 positions agree with TRBD2. The germline gives CDR1 SGHTA, CDR2 FQGNSA. V trimming: 5 bases; J trimming: 4 bases; junction bases outside the gene matches: 5. The CDR3 has 15 residues. CDR3 sequence reads: CASSAMGLAGETQYF. CDR3 coding DNA: TGTGCCAGCAGCGCCATGGGACTAGCGGGAGAGACCCAGTACTTC.

This clonotype was observed many times. The rearrangement uses TRBV27 and TRBJ2-5; no clear D. Trimming took off 5 bases at V and 2 bases at J, with 12 bases between the two ends. The CDR3 spans 14 residues. Germline lookup yields CDR1 MNHEY and CDR2 SMNVEV (reference sequence). The DNA of the CDR3 is TGTGCCAGCAGTCCGACCCCCGGGCAAGAGACCCAGTACTTC. As protein: CASSPTPGQETQYF.

This clonotype was seen many times. The rearrangement joins TRBV6-5 to TRBJ2-7; D unresolved. Germline CDR1 is MNHEY and CDR2 is SVGAGI. The V end lost 0 bases, the J end lost 3 bases, and 15 bases lay between the germline ends. The CDR3 runs to 16 residues. The CDR3 sequence: CASSYSTLRGSYEQYF. CDR3 DNA: TGTGCCAGCAGTTACTCGACGCTCCGAGGAAGCTACGAGCAGTACTTC.

This clonotype was seen ten or more times. The gene calls are TRBV6-1 and TRBJ1-2, with D uncertain. The germline CDR1 and CDR2 sequences are MNHNS and SASEGT. Between the trimmed V and J ends, which lost 2 bases and 3 bases, there was a span of 7 bases. This CDR3 contains 13 residues. The CDR3 region is CASSELRDYGYTF. DNA for the CDR3: TGTGCCAGCAGTGAATTGAGGGACTATGGCTACACCTTC.

This clonotype has at least ten counts. The chain couples TRBV12-3 or TRBV12-4 to TRBJ1-2; 7 positions match TRBD1. The length of the CDR3 is 14 residues. V shed 0 bases and J 13 bases; nucleotides not matched to a gene: 11. CDR3 nucleotide sequence: TGTGCCAGCAGTTTAGCGCGGGACAGACGGTTCGGCACCTTC. Translated, it gives CASSLARDRRFGTF.

This clonotype was picked up many times. This sequence joins TRBV19 and TRBJ2-7, with TRBD2 identical over 9 bases. Germline CDR1 is LNHDA and CDR2 is SQIVND (reference sequence). The CDR3 length is 14 residues. The J segment lost 2 bases and the V segment lost 5 bases, leaving 4 bases of the junction unmatched. The CDR3 reads CASSWREGTYEQYF. The CDR3 DNA sequence: TGTGCCAGTAGTTGGCGGGAGGGAACCTACGAGCAGTACTTC.

This clonotype was recorded at least ten times. The chain links TRBV6-2 or TRBV6-3 to TRBJ1-1; a weak D match, TRBD1 (6 bases). This CDR3 has 16 residues. Germline V lookup: CDR1 MNHEY, CDR2 SVGEGT. Trimming took 2 bases from V and 2 from J, leaving 15 bases between them. CDR3 DNA sequence: TGTGCCAGCAGTTACCCGATACAGGGTTATAACACTGAAGCTTTCTTT. Protein product: CASSYPIQGYNTEAFF.

The chain recombines TRBV20-1 with TRBJ1-5; 7 nucleotides line up with TRBD1. The CDR3 has 14 residues. V was pared by 6 bases and J by 0 bases, with 5 bases of the junction left unmatched. Germline V gene sequence: CDR1 DFQATT, CDR2 SNEGSKA (reference sequence). CDR3 DNA: TGCAGTGCATCGACAGGGTTTAGCAATCAGCCCCAGCATTTT. Protein sequence: CSASTGFSNQPQHF.

This clonotype was counted ten times or more. Possible read error: a much larger clone is one base away. This chain uses TRBV12-3 or TRBV12-4 with TRBJ1-1, with D hard to call. The V end was cut by 5 bases, the J end by 0 bases, with 7 bases between. The CDR3 totals 13 residues. The CDR3 spells CASSPRLNTEAFF. The CDR3 region has the DNA TGTGCCAGCAGTCCACGGCTGAACACTGAAGCTTTCTTT.

This clonotype was picked up many times. The genes are TRBV6-5 and TRBJ1-2; 10 bases match TRBD1. Trimming at V came to 2 bases and at J to 6 bases, leaving 0 bases not matched to a gene. From germline, CDR1 is MNHEY and CDR2 SVGAGI. The CDR3 totals 13 residues. For the CDR3, the DNA is TGTGCCAGCAGTTACGGACAGGGGGATGGCTACACCTTC. Translated: CASSYGQGDGYTF.

This clonotype was detected ten times or more. The J gene is TRBJ1-5, the V gene TRBV6-2 or TRBV6-3; D gene unclear. This CDR3 is 13 amino acids long. Germline loops: CDR1 MNHEY, CDR2 SVGEGT. V gave up 5 bases and J gave up 5 bases, with 10 bases separating them. In nucleotides, the CDR3 is TGTGCCAGCAGTCGGACTGAGGATCAGCCCCAGCATTTT. It codes for CASSRTEDQPQHF.

This clonotype showed up many times. The chain combines TRBV27 with TRBJ1-2, with D possibly being TRBD1 (6 bases). The V gene lost 8 bases and the J gene lost 7 bases, with 17 bases spanning the gap. CDR3 length: 13 amino acids. Germline values: CDR1 MNHEY, CDR2 SMNVEV (reference sequence). The chain's CDR3 is CASGEIQGTGYTF. CDR3 bases: TGTGCCAGCGGTGAAATACAGGGTACTGGCTACACCTTC.

This clonotype was detected many times. This rearrangement joins TRBV6-1 to TRBJ2-2; D possibly corresponds to TRBD1 (5 bases). V dropped 7 bases and J dropped 1 base, with 10 bases sitting between them. Germline-derived CDR1 and CDR2 are MNHNS and SASEGT. This CDR3 is built from 14 residues. The CDR3 here is CASKSQGNTGELFF. CDR3 bases: TGTGCCAGCAAAAGCCAGGGGAACACCGGGGAGCTGTTTTTT.

This clonotype was seen repeatedly, ten times or more. The gene calls are TRBV5-1 and TRBJ2-2; 8 positions agree with TRBD2. Trimming at V came to 0 bases and at J to 0 bases, leaving 1 base not matched to a gene. Germline V gene lookup returns CDR1 SGHRS and CDR2 YFSETQ. This CDR3 contains 16 residues. CDR3 residues: CASSLVRGANTGELFF. Here the CDR3 DNA reads TGCGCCAGCAGCTTGGTGCGGGGGGCGAACACCGGGGAGCTGTTTTTT.

This clonotype was detected ten times or more. The chain carries TRBV3-1 and TRBJ2-5; TRBD1 matches 9 bases. Germline CDR1 and CDR2: LGHDT and YNNKEL (reference sequence). The CDR3 totals 14 residues. The V gene end was trimmed by 4 bases and the J gene end by 4 bases; junction bases not matched to a gene: 4. This CDR3 reads CASSRNRGPETQYF. CDR3 bases: TGTGCCAGCAGCCGCAACAGGGGGCCAGAGACCCAGTACTTC.

Remarks on this clonotype: This could be a read error, since a much larger clone is one nucleotide away. Given the absence of the conserved phenylalanine or tryptophan at the CDR3 end, a read error is likely. This chain joins TRBV6-2 or TRBV6-3 and TRBJ1-5, with 10 positions matching TRBD1. V lost 4 bases to trimming and J lost 5 bases; unmatched junction nucleotides: 5. There are 15 residues in the CDR3. CDR1 and CDR2 (germline): MNHEY, SVGEGT. The CDR3 sequence: CASSFDRGQDQPQHV. As DNA, the CDR3 is TGTGCCAGCAGTTTCGACAGGGGGCAGGATCAGCCCCAGCATGTT.

The chain is built from TRBV12-3 or TRBV12-4 and TRBJ2-7; 8 bases are a match to TRBD1. The CDR3 loop spans 15 amino acids. The J segment lost 1 base and the V segment lost 6 bases, leaving 8 bases of the junction unmatched. The CDR3, as DNA: TGTGCCAGCAGATACCGGACAGGGCTTTCCTACGAGCAGTACTTC. Residues: CASRYRTGLSYEQYF.

In the case of this clonotype: The CDR3 ends on some other residue instead of the conserved phenylalanine or tryptophan, so this is likely a read error. The chain has TRBV11-2 and TRBJ2-7, with D possibly matching TRBD1 (5 bases). The CDR3 is 15 residues long. Germline values: CDR1 SGHAT, CDR2 FQNNGV. Trimming cost V 4 bases and J 3 bases, with 16 bases left between them. CDR3 sequence: CASSSPRGSIYEQYY. Written as DNA, the CDR3 is TGTGCCAGCAGCTCCCCTAGGGGCTCCATCTACGAGCAGTACTAC.

The sample holds many counts of this clonotype. This chain connects TRBV28 to TRBJ1-1; TRBD1 aligns across 8 bases. The CDR3 length is 13 residues. In germline, CDR1 is MDHEN, CDR2 SYDVKM. V gave up 7 bases and J gave up 3 bases; unmatched junction bases: 4. CDR3 in DNA: TGTGCCAGCAACCGACAGGGGTACACTGAAGCTTTCTTT. Translation gives CASNRQGYTEAFF.

This clonotype was counted many times. The V call is TRBV2, the J call TRBJ1-5; TRBD1 might be the D (6 bases). This CDR3 has 13 amino acids. Germline V gene sequence: CDR1 SNHLY, CDR2 FYNNEI. V was cut by 6 bases and J by 9 bases, with 15 bases left in between. The CDR3 DNA reads as TGTGCCAGCAGGGGCGAGGGGGACTTGCCCCAGCATTTT. Amino acid sequence: CASRGEGDLPQHF.

This clonotype was observed at least ten times. The chain combines TRBV10-3 with TRBJ1-1; D may be TRBD1 (6 bases). Trimming removed 0 bases at V and 4 bases at J, with 12 bases between. Germline V gene sequence: CDR1 ENHRY, CDR2 SYGVKD. The length of the CDR3 is 15 residues. CDR3 coding DNA: TGTGCCATCAGTGAGTCAGGCCGAGGGGGCACTGAAGCTTTCTTT. Translation gives CAISESGRGGTEAFF.

This CDR3 is CASSEVRPYSDSPLHF. The CDR3 DNA reads as TGTGCCAGCAGTGAAGTTAGGCCCTATTCTGATTCACCCCTCCACTTT. The chain links TRBV12-3 or TRBV12-4 to TRBJ1-6, with D uncertain. Trimming cost V 5 bases and J 8 bases, with 19 bases left between them. There are 16 residues in the CDR3.

At least ten counts were recorded for this clonotype. The rearrangement joins TRBV6-1 to TRBJ1-5, with 11 bases matching TRBD1. Per the germline V gene, CDR1 is MNHNS and CDR2 is SASEGT. With 7 bases clipped from V and 5 bases from J, the junction kept 4 bases outside the gene matches. The CDR3 loop spans 14 amino acids. The CDR3, as DNA: TGTGCCAGCACCCGGGACAGGGGGGATCAGCCCCAGCATTTT. Its translation is CASTRDRGDQPQHF.

This clonotype turned up a few times. With a much larger clone just one base away, this may be a read error. The chain is built from TRBV12-3 or TRBV12-4 and TRBJ1-2; D perhaps matches TRBD1 (5 bases). The CDR3 totals 14 residues. CDR3 sequence (DNA): TGTGCCAGCACAAAGGCGGGGGGACCTCGTGGCCACACCTTC. As protein: CASTKAGGPRGHTF.